The 28 T cell receptor delta chains presented below share a single source sample, sequenced in a study of Vδ1+ human thymocytes (dated by TCRdb to between 2017 and 2018). Sequencing used an Illumina MiSeq. RNA extraction was performed with the RNeasy mini kit, and reverse transcription was done with Superscript III. CDR3 amplicons were produced by multiplex PCR using pooled V-gene forward primers and a constant-region reverse primer with Illumina adaptor overhangs. After TCRdb called clones again from the public reads with CATT, rows with identical DNA were merged. This sample holds some 73,000 delta-chain clones; around 35% were observed only once. Over 0.2% of the sample goes to the ten largest clones. What these receptors recognize is not known. Study-wide findings and limitations: The thymic TRG and TRD repertoires appeared highly polyclonal, with Gaussian CDR3 length distributions, in contrast to the oligoclonal repertoires of peripheral blood.

The sequenced sample consisted of Vdelta1+ gamma-delta thymocytes from the thymus. Sample cell subset or site, as interpreted from the label and publication: FACS-sorted CD3+ TCRalphabeta- TCRVdelta1+ TCRVdelta2- thymocytes. These receptors were taken from a boy under three years old who had congenital heart surgery.

There are a few counts of this clone. The chain has TRDV1 and TRDJ1; 7 positions agree with TRDD3. The CDR3 length is 21 residues. After removal of 5 bases from V and 4 bases from J, the junction contained 28 bases not matched to a gene. Germline V gives CDR1 TSWWSYY, CDR2 QGS. CDR3 nucleotide sequence: TGTGCTCTTGGGCACAATTCCAGACGAGTTGGGGGACCCGAGGAGGACGATAAACTCATCTTT. Protein product: CALGHNSRRVGGPEEDDKLIF.

This clone appeared a few times. The chain is built from TRDV1 and TRDJ1, with 8 bases aligning to TRDD3. The germline V gene encodes CDR1 TSWWSYY and CDR2 QGS. The CDR3 loop spans 18 amino acids. The trim removed 6 bases at V and 3 bases at J, leaving 18 bases unmatched. In DNA form, the CDR3 reads TGTGCTCTTGGATTTCTGGGGATACTCCGTGACCCATCCGATAAACTCATCTTT. Residues: CALGFLGILRDPSDKLIF.

This clone was observed a handful of times. At the DNA level, this CDR3 is encoded by other sequences in the same sample as well. The genes are TRDV1 and TRDJ1; 13 bases fit TRDD3. The CDR3 runs to 23 residues. The J segment lost 3 bases and the V segment lost 1 base, leaving 23 bases of the junction unmatched. CDR1 and CDR2 (germline): TSWWSYY, QGS. CDR3 region: CALGEPEFKGYTGGYAVSDKLIF. The CDR3 region has the DNA TGTGCTCTTGGGGAACCAGAGTTCAAGGGCTATACTGGGGGATACGCCGTATCCGATAAACTCATCTTT.

This chain connects TRDV1 to TRDJ1, with 8 nucleotides matching TRDD3. This CDR3 spans 24 amino acids. V was clipped by 2 bases and J by 0 bases; unmatched bases: 29. Per the germline V gene, CDR1 is TSWWSYY and CDR2 is QGS. The CDR3 loop is CALGESSRHRYYSLGEDYTDKLIF. The CDR3 DNA sequence: TGTGCTCTTGGGGAAAGCTCCCGCCATCGTTACTACAGTCTGGGGGAGGATTACACCGATAAACTCATCTTT.

V and J are TRDV1 and TRDJ1, with no clear D. Looked up from germline, CDR1 is TSWWSYY and CDR2 is QGS. V was clipped by 3 bases and J by 0 bases, with 14 bases between them. The CDR3 runs to 16 residues. The DNA of the CDR3 is TGTGCTCTTGGGGACCCATTGACCCAGAACACCGATAAACTCATCTTT. Its protein is CALGDPLTQNTDKLIF.

The rearrangement joins TRDV1 to TRDJ1; weak D call: TRDD2 (6 bases). V was shortened by 0 bases and J by 3 bases, with 38 bases between the two germline ends. Germline V lookup: CDR1 TSWWSYY, CDR2 QGS. This CDR3 is built from 24 residues. The CDR3 DNA reads TGTGCTCTTGGGGAACTAGTCAGAGTTCCTAAGGATGAACCCTGGGTGCGGCCCCCCGATAAACTCATCTTT. It yields the protein CALGELVRVPKDEPWVRPPDKLIF.

V gene TRDV1 combines with J gene TRDJ1, with 7 bases matching TRDD3. This CDR3 is 23 amino acids long. V lost 0 bases and J lost 5; bases outside the gene matches: 30. Germline assignment: CDR1 TSWWSYY and CDR2 QGS. CDR3 loop: CALGELVPYRTGVQDVPRDKLIF. Here the CDR3 DNA reads TGTGCTCTTGGGGAACTTGTCCCCTACCGTACTGGGGTGCAAGATGTACCGCGTGATAAACTCATCTTT.

This clone was detected a few times. The J gene is TRDJ1, the V gene TRDV1, with 9 bases aligning to TRDD3. Germline CDR1 and CDR2: TSWWSYY and QGS. The junction had 22 bases not matched to a gene; V was cut back by 2 bases and J by 0 bases. The CDR3 runs 22 residues. CDR3 coding DNA: TGTGCTCTTGGGGAAATTCTTCCGACTGGGGATACGCGGTCCCCGTACACCGATAAACTCATCTTT. It codes for CALGEILPTGDTRSPYTDKLIF.

Of note for this clone: The junction does not match germline at one end; this may be a read error. The rearrangement uses TRDV1 and TRDJ1; possible D gene TRDD3, 6 bases. In germline, CDR1 is TSWWSYY, CDR2 QGS. The CDR3 runs 28 residues. The CDR3 reads CALGENISRGGREITVGYLKYHTDQLIF. As DNA, the CDR3 is TGTGCTCTTGGGGAAAACATTTCGCGAGGTGGCCGAGAGATCACTGTTGGATACCTAAAATACCACACCGATCAACTCATCTTT.

This clone has only one observation. The chain has TRDV1 and TRDJ1; TRDD3 agrees at 7 bases. This CDR3 has 20 amino acids. Germline V gene lookup returns CDR1 TSWWSYY and CDR2 QGS. V was clipped by 6 bases and J by 1 base; unmatched bases: 23. CDR3 DNA sequence: TGTGCTCTTGGTCCGACGGGTTACCTGGGGGTCCGGAACACCACCGATAAACTCATCTTT. As protein: CALGPTGYLGVRNTTDKLIF.

V gene TRDV1 combines with J gene TRDJ1, with no clear D. The V gene's germline CDR1 is TSWWSYY and CDR2 QGS. Trimming removed 0 bases at V and 0 bases at J, with 17 bases between. This CDR3 contains 18 residues. DNA of the CDR3: TGTGCTCTTGGGGAACTTGTGTCTGTGGGACTGTACACCGATAAACTCATCTTT. As protein: CALGELVSVGLYTDKLIF.

The chain carries TRDV2 and TRDJ1; TRDD3 matches 9 bases. V was pared by 8 bases and J by 1 base, with 10 bases of the junction left unmatched. CDR1 and CDR2 (germline): GEAIGNYY, EKD. This CDR3 is 15 amino acids long. For the CDR3, the DNA is TGTGCCTTTTCTTCCTGGGGGATGGGCACCGATAAACTCATCTTT. Translating it yields CAFSSWGMGTDKLIF.

This clone turned up a few times. The chain is built from TRDV1 and TRDJ1; 10 bases fit TRDD3. The CDR3 loop spans 20 amino acids. V lost 5 bases, J lost 1 base, and 19 bases stayed unmatched. CDR1 and CDR2 from the germline V gene are TSWWSYY and QGS. The CDR3 spells CALGTFFTYRTGGCTDKLIF. Written as DNA, the CDR3 is TGTGCTCTTGGGACCTTCTTTACCTATCGTACTGGGGGATGCACCGATAAACTCATCTTT.

V is TRDV1 and J is TRDJ1; D is unclear. Between the trimmed V and J ends, which lost 2 bases and 0 bases, there was a span of 13 bases. The CDR3 is 16 amino acids. Germline values: CDR1 TSWWSYY, CDR2 QGS. This CDR3 is CALGEMNTENTDKLIF. As DNA, the CDR3 is TGTGCTCTTGGGGAAATGAACACGGAAAACACCGATAAACTCATCTTT.

V is TRDV1 and J is TRDJ1; tentative D call: TRDD3 (6 bases). The ends were cut back, 1 base at V and 0 bases at J, with 21 bases in the middle. There are 19 residues in the CDR3. Germline values: CDR1 TSWWSYY, CDR2 QGS. The CDR3, as DNA: TGTGCTCTTGGGGAACCGATCCTCGATCCGGGGATGTACACCGATAAACTCATCTTT. Its translation is CALGEPILDPGMYTDKLIF.

This chain uses TRDV1 with TRDJ1; no firm D call. Germline loops: CDR1 TSWWSYY, CDR2 QGS. V was clipped by 4 bases and J by 8 bases, with 14 bases between them. This CDR3 spans 13 amino acids. CDR3 nucleotides: TGTGCTCTTGGGGCCGCTACTGAAAGAAAACTCATCTTT. This gives the protein CALGAATERKLIF.

This clone was seen a handful of times. The chain carries TRDV1 and TRDJ1, with a possible D match to TRDD3 (8 bases). Germline lookup yields CDR1 TSWWSYY and CDR2 QGS. The CDR3 contains 25 residues. V was shortened by 5 bases and J by 2 bases, with 45 bases between the two germline ends. The CDR3 loop reads CALGPLSPSSTAGGDTSLYTDKLIF. CDR3 in DNA: TGTGCTCTTGGGCCCCTGTCCCCTTCCTCCACCGCGGGTGGGGATACCAGTTTATATACCGATAAACTCATCTTT.

This rearrangement joins TRDV1 to TRDJ1, with TRDD3 identical over 10 bases. In germline, CDR1 is TSWWSYY, CDR2 QGS. Germline trimming cut 2 bases from V and 1 base from J; bases unmatched to any gene: 16. The CDR3 contains 20 residues. Here the CDR3 DNA reads TGTGCTCTTGGGGAATTAAAACCACTACTGGGGGATGACTCCACCGATAAACTCATCTTT. The encoded protein is CALGELKPLLGDDSTDKLIF.

The chain joins TRDV1 to TRDJ1, with D maybe TRDD3 (6 bases). Germline loops: CDR1 TSWWSYY, CDR2 QGS. V was shortened by 3 bases and J by 9 bases, with 23 bases between the two germline ends. The CDR3 spans 16 residues. CDR3 nucleotides: TGTGCTCTTGGGGAGCTTAACTGTGGGATAAACTCACAACTCATCTTT. Translation: CALGELNCGINSQLIF.

V and J are TRDV1 and TRDJ1; a weak D match, TRDD3 (6 bases). The germline V and J ends were trimmed by 1 base and 11 bases, with 26 bases remaining between them. The germline gives CDR1 TSWWSYY, CDR2 QGS. This CDR3 is 17 amino acids long. The CDR3 here is CALGERFDWVIVSVLIF. The CDR3 coding sequence is TGTGCTCTTGGGGAACGGTTTGACTGGGTGATCGTGTCGGTGCTCATCTTT.

The chain recombines TRDV1 with TRDJ1; 12 bases map to TRDD3. Per germline, CDR1 TSWWSYY and CDR2 QGS. The CDR3 length is 23 residues. J lost 1 base, V lost 3 bases, and 24 bases had no gene match. In DNA, the CDR3 is TGTGCTCTTGGGGAGTTTAAAGGTCCGCTGGGGGATACGCGTTTTTCCCTCACCGATAAACTCATCTTT. Translated: CALGEFKGPLGDTRFSLTDKLIF.

This clone was detected a few times. J is TRDJ1 and V is TRDV1; 9 positions match TRDD3. J was trimmed by 3 bases and V by 3 bases; bases with no gene match: 26. The CDR3 consists of 22 residues. Germline V gene sequence: CDR1 TSWWSYY, CDR2 QGS. The CDR3 is CALGEGLLRGILGEDKADKLIF. CDR3 nucleotides: TGTGCTCTTGGGGAGGGCCTACTTAGGGGGATACTGGGGGAAGATAAGGCCGATAAACTCATCTTT.

The gene calls are TRDV1 and TRDJ1; 12 bases map to TRDD3. Germline values: CDR1 TSWWSYY, CDR2 QGS. The ends lost 3 bases at V and 0 bases at J; junction bases unmatched: 26. CDR3 length: 24 residues. The CDR3 DNA reads TGTGCTCTTGGGGACACTAGAGGCCTTCCTCGCCGTACTGGGGGATACCGCAACACCGATAAACTCATCTTT. Translation gives CALGDTRGLPRRTGGYRNTDKLIF.

The chain uses TRDV1 and TRDJ1, with unresolved D. Germline V gene lookup returns CDR1 TSWWSYY and CDR2 QGS. The CDR3 is 12 amino acids. Between the trimmed V and J ends, which lost 4 bases and 3 bases, there was a span of 6 bases. The CDR3, as DNA: TGTGCTCTTGGGGGTCTCCCCGATAAACTCATCTTT. Its protein is CALGGLPDKLIF.

The gene calls are TRDV1 and TRDJ1, with TRDD3 identical over 8 bases. The V segment lost 6 bases and the J segment 4 bases; nucleotides outside the gene matches: 16. The CDR3 runs 17 residues. Germline CDR1 TSWWSYY, CDR2 QGS. The CDR3 sequence: CALGGVPAVGDCDKLIF. The DNA of the CDR3 is TGTGCTCTTGGAGGTGTTCCCGCGGTGGGGGATTGCGATAAACTCATCTTT.

This clone was recorded a few times. The chain is built from TRDV1 and TRDJ1, with 8 bases identical to TRDD3. CDR1 is TSWWSYY, CDR2 QGS, per germline. CDR3 length equals 17 residues. V was clipped by 2 bases and J by 0 bases; unmatched bases: 8. The CDR3 region is CALGEMLGGSYTDKLIF. DNA for the CDR3: TGTGCTCTTGGGGAAATGCTTGGGGGATCCTACACCGATAAACTCATCTTT.

Only a few counts were recorded for this clone. V is TRDV1 and J is TRDJ1; D ambiguous. This CDR3 is built from 18 residues. Looked up from germline, CDR1 is TSWWSYY and CDR2 is QGS. With 3 bases removed from V and 4 bases from J, the gap between germline ends came to 24 bases. The CDR3 here is CALGDQALYVQGNDKLIF. The CDR3 DNA reads as TGTGCTCTTGGGGACCAGGCGCTCTACGTACAGGGAAACGATAAACTCATCTTT.

There are a few counts of this clone. The chain couples TRDV1 to TRDJ1, with D perhaps matching TRDD3 (5 bases). In germline, CDR1 is TSWWSYY, CDR2 QGS. The CDR3 length is 20 residues. V shed 1 base and J shed 0 bases, with 24 bases lying between them. This CDR3 is CALGEPPPSSDRGYTDKLIF. DNA of the CDR3: TGTGCTCTTGGGGAACCCCCCCCAAGCTCGGACAGGGGGTACACCGATAAACTCATCTTT.